A single sample is the source of the 28 T cell receptor beta chains below, sequenced in a study of T cell changes during pregnancy in multiple sclerosis. Profiled with immunoSEQ multiplex PCR; TCRdb holds only in-frame clones, not every one. Seen here are roughly 40,000 clones, around 94% observed once, and the top ten hold 1.7%. This material consisted of peripheral blood, taken in the third trimester of pregnancy. The receptors come from a female donor with multiple sclerosis, enrolled in a pregnancy study.

The chain recombines TRBV6-5 with TRBJ1-5, with D hard to call. This CDR3 has 16 amino acids. The V end was cut by 4 bases, the J end by 2 bases, with 15 bases between. Germline V lookup: CDR1 MNHEY, CDR2 SVGAGI. The CDR3 spells CASSFGIPRGNQPQHF. The CDR3 nucleotides read TGTGCCAGCAGTTTCGGGATACCCCGGGGCAATCAGCCCCAGCATTTT.

The chain combines TRBV5-4 with TRBJ1-1; D gene unclear. The germline gives CDR1 SGHNT, CDR2 YYREEE (reference sequence). The CDR3 is made up of 13 amino acids. V lost 3 bases, J lost 1 base, and 7 bases lay in between. The DNA for the CDR3 is TGTGCCAGCAGCTATAAGCGGAACACTGAAGCTTTCTTT. Translated: CASSYKRNTEAFF.

This clone was counted once. V gene TRBV29-1 combines with J gene TRBJ1-1; TRBD1 aligns across 7 bases. Per the germline V gene, CDR1 is SQVTM and CDR2 is ANQGSEA. The ends lost 4 bases at V and 0 bases at J; junction bases unmatched: 14. The CDR3 length is 17 residues. CDR3 DNA: TGCAGCGTTGTTCACCGGCAGGGGGGCTTCGTGAACACTGAAGCTTTCTTT. Translating gives CSVVHRQGGFVNTEAFF.

V is TRBV5-4 and J is TRBJ2-1; TRBD2 might be the D (5 bases). CDR3 length: 14 residues. Deletions cut 0 bases from V and 3 bases from J, with 7 bases between. Germline V gene lookup returns CDR1 SGHNT and CDR2 YYREEE (reference sequence). Written as DNA, the CDR3 is TGTGCCAGCAGCTTGGGGGAGAGCTACAATGAGCAGTTCTTC. Its translation is CASSLGESYNEQFF.

The chain combines TRBV10-3 with TRBJ2-3; TRBD2 aligns across 12 bases. Trimming at V came to 2 bases and at J to 5 bases, leaving 2 bases not matched to a gene. The CDR3 extends over 15 amino acids. Germline CDR1 and CDR2: ENHRY and SYGVKD. Written as DNA, the CDR3 is TGTGCCATCAGTGAGCCGGGACTAGCGGGAGATACGCAGTATTTT. Translated, it gives CAISEPGLAGDTQYF.

This chain links TRBV27 with TRBJ1-5; D remains unclear. V dropped 6 bases and J dropped 0 bases, with 12 bases sitting between them. In germline, CDR1 is MNHEY, CDR2 SMNVEV (reference sequence). This CDR3 has 15 residues. The CDR3, as DNA: TGTGCCAGCAGCAGCTTGACATATAGCAATCAGCCCCAGCATTTT. Translating gives CASSSLTYSNQPQHF.

This clone has just one count. V and J are TRBV6-5 and TRBJ1-2; 8 nucleotides line up with TRBD1. The CDR3 extends over 14 amino acids. V was clipped by 6 bases and J by 7 bases; unmatched bases: 10. Germline V gives CDR1 MNHEY, CDR2 SVGAGI. The CDR3 here is CASRRGQAMGGYTF. For the CDR3, the DNA is TGTGCCAGCAGGCGGGGACAGGCCATGGGTGGCTACACCTTC.

The chain joins TRBV5-1 to TRBJ1-1; 8 nucleotides align to TRBD1. J lost 6 bases, V lost 4 bases, and 11 bases had no gene match. This CDR3 spans 15 amino acids. Germline lookup yields CDR1 SGHRS and CDR2 YFSETQ. DNA of the CDR3: TGCGCCAGCAGCCAGGGACAGGCGCGAGTGGCTGAAGCTTTCTTT. This sequence encodes CASSQGQARVAEAFF.

This chain joins TRBV27 and TRBJ2-2; TRBD1 matches 9 bases. Germline lookup yields CDR1 MNHEY and CDR2 SMNVEV (reference sequence). The CDR3 runs to 15 residues. J gave up 5 bases and V 6 bases, and 7 bases lay outside the gene matches. The CDR3 DNA reads as TGTGCCAGCAGATCCGGGACAGGGTTGACCGGGGAGCTGTTTTTT. As protein: CASRSGTGLTGELFF.

V and J are TRBV5-1 and TRBJ2-7; 8 bases agree with TRBD2. CDR1 SGHRS and CDR2 YFSETQ come from the germline V gene. This CDR3 spans 16 amino acids. With V trimmed by 4 bases and J by 2 bases, 11 bases remained unmatched. The CDR3 here is CASSKASGSLAYEQYF. The DNA of the CDR3 is TGCGCCAGCAGCAAGGCTAGCGGGTCCTTGGCCTACGAGCAGTACTTC.

J is TRBJ1-1 and V is TRBV29-1; 7 bases line up with TRBD1. The germline V gene encodes CDR1 SQVTM and CDR2 ANQGSEA. The junction had 3 bases not matched to a gene; V was cut back by 7 bases and J by 1 base. The CDR3 has 12 amino acids. CDR3 region: CSGHRGNTEAFF. CDR3 bases: TGCAGCGGCCACAGGGGGAACACTGAAGCTTTCTTT.

The chain links TRBV15 to TRBJ2-5; D unclear. The end of the DNA aligns better with TRBJ2-7, so the J call may be wrong. CDR3 size: 13 residues. Germline CDR1 is LNHNV and CDR2 is YYDKDF (reference sequence). The CDR3: CATSRGVNYEQYF. The CDR3 DNA reads TGTGCCACCAGCAGGGGCGTAAATTACGAGCAGTACTTC.

The V gene is TRBV28, the J gene TRBJ2-7, with 7 bases that match TRBD2. The CDR3 sequence is 14 residues long. From germline, CDR1 is MDHEN and CDR2 SYDVKM. The trim removed 3 bases at V and 1 base at J, leaving 3 bases unmatched. The CDR3 loop reads CASSFPSGSYEQYF. The CDR3 DNA reads TGTGCCAGCAGTTTTCCTAGCGGATCCTACGAGCAGTACTTC.

The V and J genes are TRBV6-4 and TRBJ2-2, with D possibly TRBD2 on 6 matching bases. Germline CDR1 reads MRHNA; CDR2 reads SNTAGT. The CDR3 has 15 amino acids. The V and J ends lost 3 bases and 5 bases respectively, with 13 bases between them. The CDR3: CASSEEGSRTGELFF. The CDR3 DNA sequence: TGTGCCAGCAGTGAGGAGGGGAGTAGAACCGGGGAGCTGTTTTTT.

The rearrangement joins TRBV7-9 to TRBJ1-1, with a weak D call TRBD1 (6 bases). V lost 2 bases and J lost 9, with 10 bases in between. This CDR3 has 12 amino acids. Germline V gene sequence: CDR1 SEHNR, CDR2 FQNEAQ (reference sequence). CDR3 in amino acids: CASSLRDNKAFF. Written as DNA, the CDR3 is TGTGCCAGCAGCTTACGGGACAATAAAGCTTTCTTT.

V gene TRBV11-3 combines with J gene TRBJ2-5, with TRBD1 matching 7 bases. Germline V CDR1 and CDR2: SGHNT, YENEEA. Trimming cost V 3 bases and J 5 bases; bases outside gene matches: 6. This CDR3 comprises 14 residues. CDR3 DNA sequence: TGTGCCAGCAGCTTCCACAGGGGATGGGAGACCCAGTACTTC. Its protein is CASSFHRGWETQYF. The full variable domain, rest sourced from reference TRBV11-3 and TRBJ2-5, is EAGVVQSPRYKIIEKKQPVAFWCNPISGHNTLYWYLQNLGQGPELLIRYENEEAVDDSQLPKDRFSAERLKGVDSTLKIQPAELGDSAVYLCASSFHRGWETQYFGPGTRLLVL.

The genes are TRBV7-9 and TRBJ2-7; 9 bases match TRBD2. Germline CDR1 reads SEHNR; CDR2 reads FQNEAQ (reference sequence). CDR3 length: 13 residues. Losses at the gene ends were 10 bases for V and 7 bases for J; bases not matched to a gene: 11. CDR3 nucleotide sequence: TGTGCCACCGCGACTAGCGGCGGATCAGAGCAGTACTTC. Protein: CATATSGGSEQYF.

V and J are TRBV4-1 and TRBJ2-3; 12 bases fit TRBD2. The CDR3 has 15 residues. V dropped 2 bases and J dropped 4; count of bases not matched to a gene: 1. Germline V gene data show CDR1 as MGHRA and CDR2 as YSYEKL. This CDR3 is CASSQRLAGADTQYF. For the CDR3, the DNA is TGCGCCAGCAGCCAAAGACTAGCGGGAGCAGATACGCAGTATTTT.

The chain couples TRBV5-6 to TRBJ2-5; D is possibly TRBD2 (5 bases). Germline-derived CDR1 and CDR2 are SGHDT and YYEEEE. The V end was cut by 0 bases, the J end by 5 bases, with 14 bases between. The length of the CDR3 is 15 residues. The CDR3 sequence: CASSLVLRVQETQYF. For the CDR3, the DNA is TGTGCCAGCAGCTTGGTTCTGCGGGTGCAGGAGACCCAGTACTTC.

This clone was observed a single time. The chain links TRBV6-5 to TRBJ1-5; 8 positions match TRBD1. J gave up 4 bases and V 7 bases, and 9 bases lay outside the gene matches. Germline V gene sequence: CDR1 MNHEY, CDR2 SVGAGI. This CDR3 has 15 amino acids. The CDR3 region is CASKRQGLRNQPQHF. The CDR3 DNA sequence: TGTGCCAGCAAGAGACAGGGGTTACGGAATCAGCCCCAGCATTTT.

V usage is TRBV6-6 and J usage is TRBJ1-1, with a weak D call TRBD1 (6 bases). Trimming stripped 2 bases from V and 4 bases from J, with 11 bases between. The germline V gene encodes CDR1 MNHNY and CDR2 SVGAGI (reference sequence). The CDR3 runs to 14 residues. The CDR3 DNA is TGTGCCAGCAGTTACAGGACAGAGGGCACTGAAGCTTTCTTT. Amino acid sequence: CASSYRTEGTEAFF.

The genes are TRBV18 and TRBJ2-7, with 7 bases matching TRBD2. After removal of 5 bases from V and 0 bases from J, the junction contained 4 bases not matched to a gene. The germline V gene encodes CDR1 KGHSH and CDR2 LQKENI. The CDR3 has 14 residues. The CDR3 reads CASSRREASYEQYF. CDR3 sequence (DNA): TGTGCCAGCTCAAGACGGGAGGCCTCCTACGAGCAGTACTTC.

The chain links TRBV9 to TRBJ1-6; TRBD1 matches 7 bases. The CDR3 is 13 amino acids. J gave up 7 bases and V 3 bases, and 1 base lay outside the gene matches. CDR1 and CDR2 from the germline V gene are SGDLS and YYNGEE. The CDR3 DNA reads TGTGCCAGCAGCGAAGGGGGCAATTCACCCCTCCACTTT. This sequence encodes CASSEGGNSPLHF. Full variable domain (remainder filled in from reference TRBV9 and TRBJ1-6): DSGVTQTPKHLITATGQRVTLRCSPRSGDLSVYWYQQSLDQGLQFLIQYYNGEERAKGNILERFSAQQFPDLHSELNLSSLELGDSALYFCASSEGGNSPLHFGNGTRLTVT.

The chain combines TRBV7-2 with TRBJ2-7; D possibly corresponds to TRBD2 (6 bases). The CDR3 is made up of 15 amino acids. V was shortened by 1 base and J by 2 bases, with 12 bases between the two germline ends. The V gene's germline CDR1 is SGHTA and CDR2 FQGNSA. CDR3 sequence reads: CASSLDGGRTYEQYF. CDR3 DNA: TGTGCCAGCAGCTTAGACGGGGGTCGCACCTACGAGCAGTACTTC.

The CDR3 protein is CASSPVAGRTDTQYF. CDR3 in DNA: TGTGCCAGCTCACCAGTAGCGGGGCGCACAGATACGCAGTATTTT. The chain combines TRBV18 with TRBJ2-3, with 8 bases lining up with TRBD2. The CDR3 covers 15 residues. Germline CDR1 is KGHSH and CDR2 is LQKENI. V gave up 2 bases and J gave up 1 base; unmatched junction bases: 2.

DNA of the CDR3: TGTGCCAGCAGCTTAGAAGACAGTAACTCCTACGAGCAGTACTTC. It codes for CASSLEDSNSYEQYF. V is TRBV7-9 and J is TRBJ2-7; D may be TRBD1 (5 bases). The germline V and J ends were trimmed by 1 base and 0 bases, with 10 bases remaining between them. CDR3 length equals 15 residues. Germline V CDR1 and CDR2: SEHNR, FQNEAQ (reference sequence).

This chain connects TRBV29-1 to TRBJ1-1; maybe TRBD1 (6 bases). Trimming pared 7 bases from V and 2 bases from J, leaving 11 bases between. The CDR3 runs 12 residues. The germline CDR1 and CDR2 sequences are SQVTM and ANQGSEA. CDR3 region: CSGGQLNTEAFF. CDR3 DNA: TGCAGCGGCGGACAGTTAAACACTGAAGCTTTCTTT.

A few counts support this clone. CDR3 nucleotide sequence: TGTGCCAGCAGCACAGGGCGCCAGCCCCAGCATTTT. Encoded protein: CASSTGRQPQHF. The chain links TRBV2 to TRBJ1-5; D possibly corresponds to TRBD1 (6 bases). Trimming left V 6 bases short and J 7 bases short, with 10 bases between. The CDR3 has 12 amino acids. The germline V gene has CDR1 SNHLY and CDR2 FYNNEI.